This T cell receptor (beta chain) originates from a study of shared clonotypes between healthy human individuals. At a deep level, the assay was run. It was around 190 ng DNA, 33,000 or so T cell genomes, that sorted-subset replicate PCRs used. The table came from immunoSEQ multiplex PCR; TCRdb's copy has only in-frame clones and leaves some out. The table lists roughly 2.5 million clones, roughly nine tenths of them singletons. Trimming took 7 bases from V and 3 from J; bases not matched to a gene: 7. Germline assignment: CDR1 SGHRS and CDR2 YFSETQ. The CDR3 runs 14 residues. This clone was seen just once. Its antigen is undetermined. Study conclusions and caveats: Limitation of the genetic and exposure-history diversity represented came from the few donors. An effect of sequencing depth on clonotype sharing among donors was expected.

The chain couples TRBV5-1 to TRBJ2-7, with TRBD1 matching over 10 bases. The sequence came from a man younger than 30 in good health. Sequencing input: naive CD4+ T cells sorted from blood. Documented subset: CD45RA+ positively selected. The CDR3 nucleotides read TGCGCCAGCTCTGCCGGGACAGGGGACTACGAGCAGTACTTC. This sequence encodes CASSAGTGDYEQYF.